Presented here are 14 T cell receptor beta chains from one specimen sequenced in a study of cytomegalovirus exposure and HLA in healthy donors. Assay used: immunoSEQ multiplex PCR; TCRdb lists only in-frame clones, some missing. Of 35,000 to 55,000 clones listed, approximately 93% are singletons. Sequencing was carried out using PBMCs. These TCRs come from a woman between 18 and 29 years old in good health and CMV-seronegative.

The rearrangement uses TRBV6-5 and TRBJ1-2; 9 bases agree with TRBD1. With V trimmed by 0 bases and J by 7 bases, 6 bases remained unmatched. CDR1 is MNHEY, CDR2 SVGAGI, per germline. The CDR3 has 15 residues. CDR3 loop: CASSYSWTGESGYTF. The CDR3 DNA is TGTGCCAGCAGTTACTCCTGGACAGGGGAAAGTGGCTACACCTTC.

The chain combines TRBV2 with TRBJ1-1; TRBD1 might be the D (5 bases). The CDR3 spans 15 residues. Germline CDR1 is SNHLY and CDR2 is FYNNEI. The V end was cut by 4 bases, the J end by 4 bases, with 16 bases between. The CDR3 spells CASSGSWGVGTEAFF. The CDR3 region has the DNA TGTGCCAGCAGTGGAAGTTGGGGGGTCGGCACTGAAGCTTTCTTT.

This clone came up once. This chain joins TRBV30 and TRBJ2-2, with TRBD2 matching 10 bases. CDR1 is GTSNPN, CDR2 SVGIG, per germline (reference sequence). The CDR3 contains 16 residues. V trimming: 4 bases; J trimming: 5 bases; junction bases outside the gene matches: 10. CDR3 DNA: TGTGCCTGGAAGGCTAGCGGGAGAATAGGAACCGGGGAGCTGTTTTTT. Translation gives CAWKASGRIGTGELFF.

The chain carries TRBV19 and TRBJ1-5; D gene ambiguous. The CDR3 length is 14 residues. CDR1 LNHDA and CDR2 SQIVND come from the germline V gene (reference sequence). The V end lost 3 bases, the J end lost 6 bases, and 12 bases lay between the germline ends. CDR3 in amino acids: CASSIKRVGQPQHF. CDR3 bases: TGTGCCAGTAGTATTAAGAGGGTGGGTCAGCCCCAGCATTTT.

This chain joins TRBV13 and TRBJ2-6, with a tentative D call TRBD1 (5 bases). CDR1 is PRHDT and CDR2 is FYEKMQ in the germline V gene (reference sequence). V was pared by 8 bases and J by 3 bases, with 17 bases between. This CDR3 has 16 amino acids. Written as DNA, the CDR3 is TGTGCCAGCTGGAACAGGCTCCTGGGTGGGGCCAACGTCCTGACTTTC. It translates to CASWNRLLGGANVLTF. Based on the CDR3 plus reference TRBV13 and TRBJ2-6, the full variable domain is AAGVIQSPRHLIKEKRETATLKCYPIPRHDTVYWYQQGPGQDPQFLISFYEKMQSDKGSIPDRFSAQQFSDYHSELNMSSLELGDSALYFCASWNRLLGGANVLTFGAGSRLTVL.

The CDR3: CASSVRGGGPTYEQYF. The CDR3 region has the DNA TGCGCCAGCAGTGTTCGGGGCGGGGGGCCCACCTACGAGCAGTACTTC. J is TRBJ2-7 and V is TRBV10-2; TRBD2 agrees at 8 bases. Germline V gene data show CDR1 as WSHSY and CDR2 as SAAADI. The CDR3 spans 16 residues. The J segment lost 2 bases and the V segment lost 4 bases, leaving 10 bases of the junction unmatched.

This chain joins TRBV7-2 and TRBJ2-5; 7 positions match TRBD2. This CDR3 is 14 amino acids long. Trimming at V came to 1 base and at J to 6 bases, leaving 5 bases not matched to a gene. Germline V CDR1 and CDR2: SGHTA, FQGNSA. The CDR3 DNA is TGTGCCAGCAGCTTAGGGGAGGGAGCGAAGACCCAGTACTTC. Amino acids: CASSLGEGAKTQYF.

J is TRBJ1-4 and V is TRBV28; D not resolved. The V and J ends lost 5 bases and 8 bases respectively, with 12 bases between them. Germline loops: CDR1 MDHEN, CDR2 SYDVKM. This CDR3 spans 13 amino acids. CDR3 nucleotide sequence: TGTGCCAGCAGTCCATGGAGTGAGGAAAAACTGTTTTTT. It codes for CASSPWSEEKLFF.

This sequence joins TRBV5-5 and TRBJ1-4; 8 bases line up with TRBD1. In germline, CDR1 is SGHKS, CDR2 YYEKEE (reference sequence). This CDR3 region has 15 residues. V was pared by 3 bases and J by 5 bases, with 6 bases of the junction left unmatched. The CDR3 region has the DNA TGTGCCAGCAGCTCCTTGACAGGGGAGAATGAAAAACTGTTTTTT. Translation gives CASSSLTGENEKLFF.

The J gene is TRBJ2-7, the V gene TRBV10-3, with TRBD2 as a possible D gene (6 bases). The CDR3 contains 12 residues. Germline V gives CDR1 ENHRY, CDR2 SYGVKD. The V end was cut by 3 bases, the J end by 7 bases, with 10 bases between. CDR3 protein: CAISEKGGEQYF. In DNA form, the CDR3 reads TGTGCCATCAGTGAAAAAGGAGGGGAGCAGTACTTC.

V and J are TRBV6-5 and TRBJ1-1; D is unclear. The CDR3 extends over 15 amino acids. Germline V gene data show CDR1 as MNHEY and CDR2 as SVGAGI. V lost 0 bases and J 0 bases, leaving 8 bases between the germline ends. The CDR3 is CASSYSRGLNTEAFF. The DNA for the CDR3 is TGTGCCAGCAGTTACTCCCGAGGGCTGAACACTGAAGCTTTCTTT.

This clone came up once. The chain carries TRBV7-8 and TRBJ2-3; D might be TRBD2 (5 bases). CDR1 is SGHVS and CDR2 is FQNEAQ in the germline V gene. The CDR3 spans 16 residues. V was pared by 6 bases and J by 0 bases, with 16 bases between. CDR3 in DNA: TGTGCCAGCAGTCACCAGGAGGAATCTAGCACAGATACGCAGTATTTT. Its translation is CASSHQEESSTDTQYF.

V gene TRBV18 combines with J gene TRBJ2-2; D gene uncertain. The length of the CDR3 is 15 residues. V was trimmed by 0 bases and J by 0 bases, leaving 5 bases between them. Germline V gives CDR1 KGHSH, CDR2 LQKENI. In DNA, the CDR3 is TGTGCCAGCTCACCACCAAGCACGAACACCGGGGAGCTGTTTTTT. Amino acid sequence: CASSPPSTNTGELFF.

This chain connects TRBV6-4 to TRBJ2-1; no definite D call. Germline CDR1 reads MRHNA; CDR2 reads SNTAGT. The CDR3 contains 15 residues. V shed 2 bases and J shed 0 bases, with 8 bases lying between them. Written as DNA, the CDR3 is TGTGCCAGCAGTGACAGCGTCGCCTCCTACAATGAGCAGTTCTTC. It translates to CASSDSVASYNEQFF.